This entry concerns a single TCR beta chain. Its antigen remains unidentified. The data were obtained in a study of T cell responses to AZD1222 COVID-19 vaccine. Germline values: CDR1 MDHEN, CDR2 SYDVKM. Trimming cost V 8 bases and J 4 bases, with 21 bases left between them. The CDR3 contains 16 residues. Study observations and caveats: CD4 TCRs covered the whole spike, strongest at regions 160-218 and 743-854. Mostly white British, mostly female donors; authors suggested clonal diversity may be underestimated. Seropositive status at baseline applied to only a handful of AZD1222 recipients.

Only in-frame clones appear in the TCRdb table, and some are missing; sequencing was by immunoSEQ multiplex PCR. Of roughly 120,000 clones in the sample, about 90% are singletons; the top ten hold roughly 5.2%. The source of this sequence is an adult in good health. V is TRBV28 and J is TRBJ1-5, with D possibly being TRBD1 (6 bases). The sample in question was peripheral blood, obtained on day 0 of AZD1222 vaccination. The CDR3 region is CASLLGGGAGNQPQHF. The CDR3 DNA sequence: TGTGCCAGCCTCCTCGGCGGGGGGGCGGGTAATCAGCCCCAGCATTTT. Supplemented by reference TRBV28 and TRBJ1-5, the full variable domain reads DVKVTQSSRYLVKRTGEKVFLECVQDMDHENMFWYRQDPGLGLRLIYFSYDVKMKEKGDIPEGYSVSREKKERFSLILESASTNQTSMYLCASLLGGGAGNQPQHFGDGTRLSIL.